The clone carrying this T cell receptor (beta chain) was seen many times. Its matching antigen is unknown. The CDR3 spans 15 residues. Germline V gene lookup returns CDR1 ENHRY and CDR2 SYGVKD. V lost 0 bases, J lost 3 bases, and 10 bases lay in between. This sample was taken from a study of identical twins. Via MiXCR, TCRdb re-called the 5' RACE reads, giving one row per CDR3 protein. In the table there are approximately 690,000 distinct CDR3 sequences, around 6% of which are singletons. Points from the study as a whole: Twins' surplus sharing was weaker for beta out-of-frame sequences. The study found that models underestimated out-of-frame TCR alpha sharing in monozygotic twins.

The receptor was derived from a man aged 18 to 35 in good health. The gene calls are TRBV10-3 and TRBJ2-3; tentatively, D is TRBD1 or TRBD2 (5 bases each). The specimen was naive T cells sorted from blood. CDR3 coding DNA: TGTGCCATCAGTGAGTCTGGGACCCTAACAGATACGCAGTATTTT. Translated, it gives CAISESGTLTDTQYF.